This T cell receptor (beta chain) was captured by sequencing in a study of early T cells in non-severe SARS-CoV-2 infection. The study's findings and limits: VDJdb matching, biased toward anti-spike CD8 responses, missed private and CD4 specificities.

The CDR3 extends over 15 amino acids. The V and J ends lost 2 bases and 0 bases respectively, with 7 bases between them. Germline CDR1 and CDR2: KGHSH and LQKENI. Unique molecular identifiers were added to individual cDNA molecules. TCRdb reanalysed the 5' RACE reads using MiXCR and keeps one entry per CDR3 protein. The sample lists under 70,000 distinct CDR3 sequences, around 14% occurring once. For this clonotype: Its specificity is unknown.

The source material was whole blood, sampled at baseline. The origin of this receptor is an adult who was a healthcare worker with PCR-confirmed SARS-CoV-2 infection or an uninfected control (not recorded which). The genes are TRBV18 and TRBJ1-4; D unclear. The CDR3, as DNA: TGTGCCAGCTCACCAGACATTGCAACTAATGAAAAACTGTTTTTT. Translation gives CASSPDIATNEKLFF. The full variable domain, in which reference TRBV18 and TRBJ1-4 provide the parts outside the CDR3, is NAGVMQNPRHLVRRRGQEARLRCSPMKGHSHVYWYRQLPEEGLKFMVYLQKENIIDESGMPKERFSAEFPKEGPSILRIQQVVRGDSAAYFCASSPDIATNEKLFFGSGTQLSVL.